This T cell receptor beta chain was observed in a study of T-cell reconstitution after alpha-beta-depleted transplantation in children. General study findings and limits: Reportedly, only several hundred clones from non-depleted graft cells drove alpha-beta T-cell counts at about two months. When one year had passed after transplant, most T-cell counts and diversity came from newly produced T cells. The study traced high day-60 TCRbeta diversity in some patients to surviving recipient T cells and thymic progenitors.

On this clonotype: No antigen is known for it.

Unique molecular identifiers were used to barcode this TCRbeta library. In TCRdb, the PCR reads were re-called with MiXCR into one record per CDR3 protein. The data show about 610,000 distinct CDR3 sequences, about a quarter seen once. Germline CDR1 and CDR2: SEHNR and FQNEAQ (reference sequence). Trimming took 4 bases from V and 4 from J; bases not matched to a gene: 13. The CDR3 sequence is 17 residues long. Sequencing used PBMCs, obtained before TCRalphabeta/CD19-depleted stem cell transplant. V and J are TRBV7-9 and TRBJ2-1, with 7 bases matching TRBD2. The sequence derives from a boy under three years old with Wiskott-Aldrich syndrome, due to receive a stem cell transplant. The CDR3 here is CASSYNGMRERYNEQFF. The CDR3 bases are TGTGCCAGCAGCTACAATGGGATGCGGGAGAGGTACAATGAGCAGTTCTTC.